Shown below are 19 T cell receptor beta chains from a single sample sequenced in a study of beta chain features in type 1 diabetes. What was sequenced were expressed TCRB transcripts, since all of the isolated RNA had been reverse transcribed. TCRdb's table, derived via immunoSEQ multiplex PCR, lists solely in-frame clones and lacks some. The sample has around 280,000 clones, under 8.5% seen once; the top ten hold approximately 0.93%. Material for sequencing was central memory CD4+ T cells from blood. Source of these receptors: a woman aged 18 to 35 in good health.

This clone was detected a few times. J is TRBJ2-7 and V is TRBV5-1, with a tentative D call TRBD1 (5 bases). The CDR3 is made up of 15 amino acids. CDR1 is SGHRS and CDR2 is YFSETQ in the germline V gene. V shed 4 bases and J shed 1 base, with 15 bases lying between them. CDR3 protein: CASSRQGRASYEQYF. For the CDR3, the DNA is TGCGCCAGCAGCCGGCAGGGCAGGGCTTCCTACGAGCAGTACTTC.

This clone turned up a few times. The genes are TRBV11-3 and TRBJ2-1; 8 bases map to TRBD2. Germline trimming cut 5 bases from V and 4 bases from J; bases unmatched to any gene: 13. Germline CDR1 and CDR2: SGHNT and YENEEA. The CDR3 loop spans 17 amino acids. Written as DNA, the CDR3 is TGTGCCAGCAGCCCGCGAACGACTAGCGTGGCTTACAATGAGCAGTTCTTC. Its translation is CASSPRTTSVAYNEQFF.

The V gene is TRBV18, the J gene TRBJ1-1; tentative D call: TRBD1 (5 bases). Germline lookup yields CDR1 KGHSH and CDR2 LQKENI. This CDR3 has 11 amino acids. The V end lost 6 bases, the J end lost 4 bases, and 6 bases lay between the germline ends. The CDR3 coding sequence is TGTGCCAGCTCTGGGGGCACTGAAGCTTTCTTT. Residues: CASSGGTEAFF. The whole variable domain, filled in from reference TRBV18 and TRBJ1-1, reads NAGVMQNPRHLVRRRGQEARLRCSPMKGHSHVYWYRQLPEEGLKFMVYLQKENIIDESGMPKERFSAEFPKEGPSILRIQQVVRGDSAAYFCASSGGTEAFFGQGTRLTVV.

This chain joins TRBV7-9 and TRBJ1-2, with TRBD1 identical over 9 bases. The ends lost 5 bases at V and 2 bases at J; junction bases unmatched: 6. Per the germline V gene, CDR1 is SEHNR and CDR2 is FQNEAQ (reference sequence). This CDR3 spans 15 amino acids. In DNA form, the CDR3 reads TGTGCCAGCAGCGGACCGGGACAGGGCAACTATGGCTACACCTTC. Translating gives CASSGPGQGNYGYTF.

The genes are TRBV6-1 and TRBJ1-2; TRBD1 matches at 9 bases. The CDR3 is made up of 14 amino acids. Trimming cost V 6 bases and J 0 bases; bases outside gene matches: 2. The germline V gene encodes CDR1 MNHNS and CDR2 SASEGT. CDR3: CASSGQGTNYGYTF. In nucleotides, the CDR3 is TGTGCCAGCAGCGGACAGGGGACTAACTATGGCTACACCTTC.

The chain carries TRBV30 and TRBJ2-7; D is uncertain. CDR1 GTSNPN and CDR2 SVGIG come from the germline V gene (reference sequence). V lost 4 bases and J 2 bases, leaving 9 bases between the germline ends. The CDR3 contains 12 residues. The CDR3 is CAWIFRAYEQYV. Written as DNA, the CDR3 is TGTGCCTGGATCTTCCGGGCCTACGAGCAGTACGTC.

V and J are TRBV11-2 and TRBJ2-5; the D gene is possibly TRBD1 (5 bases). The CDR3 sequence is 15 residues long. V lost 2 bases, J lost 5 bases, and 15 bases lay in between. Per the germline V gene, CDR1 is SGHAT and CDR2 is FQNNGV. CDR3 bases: TGTGCCAGCAGCTTAAATTTCCTAGGGGATGAGACCCAGTACTTC. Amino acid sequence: CASSLNFLGDETQYF.

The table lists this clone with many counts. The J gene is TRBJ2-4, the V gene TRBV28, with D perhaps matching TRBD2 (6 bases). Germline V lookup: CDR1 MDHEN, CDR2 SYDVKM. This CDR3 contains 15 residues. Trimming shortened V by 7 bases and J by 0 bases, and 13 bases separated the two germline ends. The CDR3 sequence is CASNGGAIAKNIQYF. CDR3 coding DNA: TGTGCCAGCAACGGAGGGGCCATAGCCAAAAACATTCAGTACTTC.

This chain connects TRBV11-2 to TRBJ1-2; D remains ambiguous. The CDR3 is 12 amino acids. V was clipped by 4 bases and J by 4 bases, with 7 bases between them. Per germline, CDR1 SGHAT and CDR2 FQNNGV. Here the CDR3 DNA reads TGTGCCAGCAGCTCAACGATCTATGGCTACACCTTC. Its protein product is CASSSTIYGYTF.

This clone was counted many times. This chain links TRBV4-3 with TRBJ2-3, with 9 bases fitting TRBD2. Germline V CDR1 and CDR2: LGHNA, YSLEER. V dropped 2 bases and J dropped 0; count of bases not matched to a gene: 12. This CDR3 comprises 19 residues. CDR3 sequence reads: CASSQFPAASGASTDTQYF. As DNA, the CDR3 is TGCGCCAGCAGCCAATTTCCCGCCGCTAGCGGGGCTAGCACAGATACGCAGTATTTT.

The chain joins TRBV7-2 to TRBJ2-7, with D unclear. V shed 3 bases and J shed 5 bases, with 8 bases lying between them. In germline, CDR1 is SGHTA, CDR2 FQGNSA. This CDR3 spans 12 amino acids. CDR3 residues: CASSLEGHEQYF. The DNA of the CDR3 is TGTGCCAGCAGCTTGGAAGGCCACGAGCAGTACTTC.

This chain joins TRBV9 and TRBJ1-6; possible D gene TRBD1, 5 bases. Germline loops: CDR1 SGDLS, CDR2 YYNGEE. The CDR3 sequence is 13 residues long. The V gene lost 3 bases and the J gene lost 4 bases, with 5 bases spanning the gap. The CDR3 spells CASSGQYNSPLHF. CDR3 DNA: TGTGCCAGCAGCGGACAGTATAATTCACCCCTCCACTTT.

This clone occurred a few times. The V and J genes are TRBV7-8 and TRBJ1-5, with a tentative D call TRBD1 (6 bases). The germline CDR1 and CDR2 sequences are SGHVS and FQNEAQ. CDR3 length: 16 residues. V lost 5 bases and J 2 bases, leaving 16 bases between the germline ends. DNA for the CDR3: TGTGCCAGCAGCCCCCGGGGGGCCCTAGGCAATCAGCCCCAGCATTTT. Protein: CASSPRGALGNQPQHF.

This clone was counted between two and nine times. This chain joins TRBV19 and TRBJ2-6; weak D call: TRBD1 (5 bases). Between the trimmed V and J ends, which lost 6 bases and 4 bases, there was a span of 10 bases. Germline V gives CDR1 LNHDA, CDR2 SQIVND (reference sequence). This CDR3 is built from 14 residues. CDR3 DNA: TGTGCCAGTAGATCCCCAGGGGGGGCCAACGTCCTGACTTTC. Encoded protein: CASRSPGGANVLTF.

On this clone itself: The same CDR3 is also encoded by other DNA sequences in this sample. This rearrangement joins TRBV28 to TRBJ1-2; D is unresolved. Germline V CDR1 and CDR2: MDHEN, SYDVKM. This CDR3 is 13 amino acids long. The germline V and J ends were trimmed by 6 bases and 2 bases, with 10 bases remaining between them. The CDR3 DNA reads TGTGCCAGCAGCCCTTCGCGAAACTATGGCTACACCTTC. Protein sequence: CASSPSRNYGYTF.

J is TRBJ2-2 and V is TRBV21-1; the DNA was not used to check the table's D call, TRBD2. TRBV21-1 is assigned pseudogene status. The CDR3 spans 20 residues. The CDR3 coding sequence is TGTGCCAGCAGCAAAGCGCGACATCGGGACCTCCTTGGAGGGACCGGGGAGCTGTTTTTT. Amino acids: CASSKARHRDLLGGTGELFF.

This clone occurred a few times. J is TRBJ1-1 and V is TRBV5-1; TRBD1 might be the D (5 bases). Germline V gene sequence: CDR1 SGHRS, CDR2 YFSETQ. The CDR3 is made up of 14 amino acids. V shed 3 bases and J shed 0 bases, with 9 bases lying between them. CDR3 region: CASSWGPMNTEAFF. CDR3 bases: TGCGCCAGCAGCTGGGGACCGATGAACACTGAAGCTTTCTTT.

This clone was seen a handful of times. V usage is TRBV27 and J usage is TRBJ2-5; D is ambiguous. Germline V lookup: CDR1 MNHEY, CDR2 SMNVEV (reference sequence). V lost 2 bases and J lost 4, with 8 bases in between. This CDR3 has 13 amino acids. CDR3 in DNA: TGTGCCAGCAGTTTAACGAGATTAGAGACCCAGTACTTC. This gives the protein CASSLTRLETQYF.

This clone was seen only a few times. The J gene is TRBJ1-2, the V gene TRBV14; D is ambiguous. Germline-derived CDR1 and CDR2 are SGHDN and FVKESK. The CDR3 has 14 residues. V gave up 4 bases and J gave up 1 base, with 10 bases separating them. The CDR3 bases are TGTGCCAGCAGCCCCCTCGGCTATAACTATGGCTACACCTTC. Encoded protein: CASSPLGYNYGYTF.